This TCR beta chain was profiled in a study of blood T cells in healthy people across ages. The second PCR ran about 6 to 12 cycles with a sample-barcoded 5' primer and J-beta primers. TCRdb used MiXCR to reprocess the 5' RACE reads, holding one entry per CDR3 protein. The table lists around 1,500,000 distinct CDR3 sequences, 40% to 50% of them singletons. The CDR3 has 18 residues. Germline values: CDR1 SGHAT, CDR2 FQNNGV. Trimming took 4 bases from V and 4 from J, leaving 23 bases between them. The sequence was collected from a young woman in good health. The sequenced sample consisted of blood. The V and J genes are TRBV11-2 and TRBJ1-3; D not certain. In DNA, the CDR3 is TGTGCCAGCAGCTCCCTCCCCGGGGTCGAGGCTGAAGGAAACACCATATATTTT. It encodes CASSSLPGVEAEGNTIYF.